These 12 T cell receptor beta chains share one sample of origin, sequenced in a study of blood T cell repertoires in COVID-19. The data were produced by immunoSEQ multiplex PCR, yet TCRdb's version contains in-frame clones alone and is incomplete. The sample carries 300,000 to 400,000 clones, around 87% recorded once. Sequenced material: PBMCs or T cells enriched from blood (not recorded which). The source of these receptors is a woman aged 25 to 39 with acute COVID-19.

This clone was counted a few times. This chain connects TRBV6-1 to TRBJ1-5; 8 bases fit TRBD1. This CDR3 is 14 amino acids long. V was clipped by 1 base and J by 7 bases; unmatched bases: 3. Germline V gives CDR1 MNHNS, CDR2 SASEGT. CDR3 DNA: TGTGCCAGCAGTGAAGGGACAGGGTACCAGCCCCAGCATTTT. Protein: CASSEGTGYQPQHF.

The chain combines TRBV19 with TRBJ1-1, with D unclear. This CDR3 comprises 14 residues. Germline CDR1 reads LNHDA; CDR2 reads SQIVND (reference sequence). V was clipped by 3 bases and J by 1 base, with 9 bases between them. This chain's CDR3 is CASSITLGNTEAFF. The CDR3 bases are TGTGCCAGTAGTATCACGCTAGGGAACACTGAAGCTTTCTTT.

This clone was detected once. This chain connects TRBV27 to TRBJ2-7, with D perhaps matching TRBD1 (6 bases). The V and J ends lost 0 bases and 4 bases respectively, with 16 bases between them. This CDR3 contains 16 residues. Looked up from germline, CDR1 is MNHEY and CDR2 is SMNVEV (reference sequence). Written as DNA, the CDR3 is TGTGCCAGCAGTTTATCTACCTGGACAGTTAATTACGAGCAGTACTTC. Encoded protein: CASSLSTWTVNYEQYF.

The V and J genes are TRBV9 and TRBJ2-5; the D gene is possibly TRBD2 (7 bases). V was trimmed by 0 bases and J by 1 base, leaving 13 bases between them. The V gene's germline CDR1 is SGDLS and CDR2 YYNGEE. The CDR3 length is 16 residues. CDR3 in DNA: TGTGCCAGCAGCGTAGGTGGGAGGGGGAGCCAAGAGACCCAGTACTTC. Its translation is CASSVGGRGSQETQYF.

The rearrangement uses TRBV7-3 and TRBJ2-5; D remains ambiguous. This CDR3 contains 13 residues. V lost 2 bases, J lost 1 base, and 5 bases lay in between. Germline V gene data show CDR1 as SGHTA and CDR2 as FQGTGA. For the CDR3, the DNA is TGTGCCAGCAGCTTACACAGCCAAGAGACCCAGTACTTC. The encoded protein is CASSLHSQETQYF.

The J gene is TRBJ2-3, the V gene TRBV24-1, with TRBD2 as a possible D gene (6 bases). CDR1 KGHDR and CDR2 SFDVKD come from the germline V gene. This CDR3 contains 16 residues. V was shortened by 3 bases and J by 2 bases, with 14 bases between the two germline ends. The CDR3 DNA reads as TGTGCCACCAGTGATACCGGGACTGAGCTCACAGATACGCAGTATTTT. This encodes CATSDTGTELTDTQYF.

The CDR3 sequence is CASSLGPTDSGNTIYF. CDR3 sequence (DNA): TGTGCCAGCAGCTTAGGACCCACAGACTCTGGAAACACCATATATTTT. The chain employs TRBV7-2 and TRBJ1-3, with D hard to call. The V gene's germline CDR1 is SGHTA and CDR2 FQGNSA. Between the trimmed V and J ends, which lost 1 base and 0 bases, there was a span of 10 bases. The CDR3 length is 16 residues.

On this clone: Its ends do not fully match the called genes, so a read error is possible. This chain uses TRBV7-2 with TRBJ1-3; TRBD1 is a possible D gene (5 bases). The CDR3 loop spans 15 amino acids. CDR1 SGHTA and CDR2 FQGNSA come from the germline V gene. DNA for the CDR3: TGTGCCAGCAGCCTAGCCGGGACTACTGGAAACACCATATATTTT. This sequence encodes CASSLAGTTGNTIYF.

V gene TRBV4-1 combines with J gene TRBJ1-2; no definite D call. The CDR3 spans 17 residues. Trimming left V 0 bases short and J 4 bases short, with 18 bases between. The germline gives CDR1 MGHRA, CDR2 YSYEKL. Here the CDR3 DNA reads TGCGCCAGCAGCCAAGACACGGTAGTGATAGGAGCCTATGGCTACACCTTC. Residues: CASSQDTVVIGAYGYTF.

The V gene is TRBV5-1, the J gene TRBJ1-6; 10 bases agree with TRBD1. Germline CDR1 and CDR2: SGHRS and YFSETQ. Trimming took 3 bases from V and 8 from J; bases not matched to a gene: 2. The CDR3 is 14 residues long. DNA for the CDR3: TGCGCCAGCAGCTCCGGGACAGGGGATTCACCCCTCCACTTT. It specifies CASSSGTGDSPLHF.

Only a few counts were recorded for this clone. The rearrangement uses TRBV5-1 and TRBJ1-4; 9 bases map to TRBD1. The germline CDR1 and CDR2 sequences are SGHRS and YFSETQ. This CDR3 is built from 18 residues. The V gene end was trimmed by 3 bases and the J gene end by 14 bases; junction bases not matched to a gene: 23. CDR3 sequence reads: CASSSSTAPVRQGVGLFF. The CDR3 DNA is TGCGCCAGCAGCTCCTCAACAGCCCCAGTCCGACAGGGGGTGGGGCTGTTTTTT.

The gene calls are TRBV7-9 and TRBJ2-7, with 7 bases identical to TRBD1. V shed 5 bases and J 2 bases; nucleotides not matched to a gene: 6. This CDR3 has 14 amino acids. From germline, CDR1 is SEHNR and CDR2 FQNEAQ (reference sequence). Written as DNA, the CDR3 is TGTGCCAGCAGCCCCACAGGGGTCCCCTACGAGCAGTACTTC. Its protein product is CASSPTGVPYEQYF.